This TCR beta chain was identified in a study of blood T cells in healthy people across ages (dated by TCRdb to the mid-2010s). Notes on the research overall: Template switching captured roughly one uniquely barcoded TCR beta cDNA molecule per two T cells in model experiments. To track age-related changes in TCR beta repertoire diversity, the study relied on deep sequencing normalized with unique cDNA molecular identifiers. Two additional independent replicas of 1 million unique cDNA reads from the same blood draw were analyzed for two donors (one aged 18 to 30 and one aged 80 or older). Four age groups were formed from the donors: young (average roughly 15 years), middle-aged (approximately 40), aged (around 68) and long-lived (approximately 80).

Donors were about 36 systemically healthy Caucasian individuals from Russia aged roughly 6 to 95 years. Ten milliliters of peripheral blood were collected from each donor into EDTA-treated Vacutainer tubes. Ficoll-Paque density-gradient centrifugation was used to isolate PBMCs, with at least 7 million obtained per sample. Trizol reagent was used to extract total RNA from the PBMCs, yielding at least 5.5 micrograms per sample. The percentages of naive CD45RAhigh/CD27high T cells were determined by flow cytometry on a PBMC aliquot from every donor. The V end loses 3 bases and the J end loses 8 bases, and a stretch of 13 bases separates them. CDR1 KGHSH and CDR2 LQKENI were looked up in the germline V gene. Measured from the cysteine to the phenylalanine, the CDR3 is 13 residues long. CDR3 DNA is the only sequence kept; it has 39 bases, read in frame from the first base. The library was made by 5' RACE. Sequencing instrument: Illumina HiSeq 2500. The second PCR ran for roughly 7 to 12 cycles and used a J-beta primer mix along with a sample-barcoded 5' primer. A unique molecular identifier was introduced onto each TCR beta cDNA molecule by a template-switch 5' adaptor carrying 12 random nucleotides. Each sample yielded at least 3 million CDR3-containing paired-end reads. All of the RNA was converted into first-strand cDNA using the Mint cDNA synthesis kit, with a TRBC-specific oligonucleotide serving as the primer. After uracil-DNA glycosylase treatment, a first 18-cycle PCR used universal primers M1SS and BC2_uni_R on all cDNA. Per the original workflow: For normalization, 1 million high-quality reads were randomly selected from each sample, with every read carrying a distinct molecular identifier. Reads sharing molecular identifiers were discarded rather than binned into consensus sequences. MiTCR, run with a Q25 quality threshold and the strictest error-elimination algorithm, handled CDR3 identification, clonotype clustering and error correction. A nonparametric unseen species model with Euler transformation was used to estimate a lower bound on total TCR beta diversity. In-frame beta chains were kept once TCRdb had trimmed the public reads at Q25 with fastp and called clones with MiXCR. Identical CDR3 protein sequences are pooled into one entry, listed with their most common genes and DNA. TCRdb's processing, not the authors' own work, is the source of the V and J calls. For this sample the table gives 600,000 to 850,000 distinct CDR3 sequences, of which 20% to 30% were detected only once. Of the sample, more than 8.5% is held by the ten largest clones.

Comment on this clonotype: Its antigen remains undetermined. There are no base qualities to consult, and no much larger clone falls within one base.

The research as a whole found: Estimates of total diversity based on one million sequenced T cells were regarded as lower bounds and as underestimates. As age increased, observed TCR beta diversity per million T cells dropped in a roughly linear way, and a significant reduction was already evident by age roughly 40. The percentage of naive T cells measured by flow cytometry correlated strongly with observed TCR beta diversity. The CMV infection status of donors was not known, potentially confounding age-related changes in expanded clonotypes. Bulk unsorted PBMC profiling prevented conclusive comparison of naive and antigen-experienced compartments. Compared with the aged group, the long-lived group had more naive CD4+ T cells, fewer expanded clones and increased TCR diversity, suggesting age selection.

These records were also assigned to another study, of T cells of mothers and their children. The second publication reports: Nine systemically healthy Caucasian individuals served as donors, namely three mothers together with their six children. cDNA synthesis used all of the extracted RNA, with roughly 1.5 ug of RNA in each 15 ul reaction. Sample barcodes and 2-4 random nucleotides were added via the M1S primer in the second PCR. More than 8.5 million TCR beta CDR3 reads were obtained from each mother, and about 3 million reads were obtained from each child. TCR recombination output is similarly shaped by thymic selection in related and unrelated pairs, with a minor effect exerted by inherited differences. Normalized repertoire overlap was always slightly but never significantly higher in related than unrelated mother-child pairs. Persistent microchimeric T cell clones were not detected, at a sensitivity of 85 to 100 clones per million clonotypes. To look for features that set related mother-child pairs apart from unrelated individuals, the researchers ran deep NGS to compare the TCR beta repertoires of mothers and children. Mothers averaged roughly 36 +/- 4 years of age and children averaged around 11 +/- 4 years. After adapter ligation with NEBNext reagents, the libraries were sequenced on Illumina HiSeq 2000 with 100+100 nt paired-end reads. To avoid cross-contamination, the mother libraries and the child libraries were prepared a month apart and sequenced in separate runs. For each donor, somewhere between about 450,000 and 2,100,000 distinct TCR beta clonotypes were identified. Naive TCR beta clonotypes were estimated from low-frequency clonotypes matched to each donor's FACS-determined naive share, without sorting.

The TCR comes from a boy aged 5-17 years in good health. The rearranged segments are TRBV18 and TRBJ1-2, with an unclear D gene assignment. Material for sequencing was blood. The CDR3 is CASSPNGLGGYTF. In nucleotide form, the sequence is TGTGCCAGCTCACCTAACGGTTTAGGCGGCTACACCTTC.